This TCR beta chain was recorded in a study of T cells after yellow fever vaccination. Overall study results and limits: Subsequent to the booster, the majority of primary-vaccination clones reappeared (roughly 95% CD4, 85% to 90% CD8).

Concerning this clonotype: Its antigen is not known.

Germline V gene data show CDR1 as LGHDT and CDR2 as YNNKEL (reference sequence). The CDR3 spans 14 residues. The V end was cut by 0 bases, the J end by 1 base, with 4 bases between. TCRdb reprocessed the 5' RACE reads with MiXCR, giving one entry per CDR3 protein. The sample records 300,000 to 450,000 distinct CDR3 sequences, approximately 8% being singletons. The TCR sequence derives from a man in his late teens or twenties who received the YFV17D yellow fever vaccine. The rearrangement links TRBV3-1 to TRBJ1-5; D gene ambiguous. Sequenced material: PBMCs, taken 45 days after the first yellow fever vaccination. The CDR3 is CASSQDPSNQPQHF. DNA for the CDR3: TGTGCCAGCAGCCAAGATCCCAGCAATCAGCCCCAGCATTTT. The full variable domain, completed using reference TRBV3-1 and TRBJ1-5, is DTAVSQTPKYLVTQMGNDKSIKCEQNLGHDTMYWYKQDSKKFLKIMFSYNNKELIINETVPNRFSPKSPDKAHLNLHINSLELGDSAVYFCASSQDPSNQPQHFGDGTRLSIL.